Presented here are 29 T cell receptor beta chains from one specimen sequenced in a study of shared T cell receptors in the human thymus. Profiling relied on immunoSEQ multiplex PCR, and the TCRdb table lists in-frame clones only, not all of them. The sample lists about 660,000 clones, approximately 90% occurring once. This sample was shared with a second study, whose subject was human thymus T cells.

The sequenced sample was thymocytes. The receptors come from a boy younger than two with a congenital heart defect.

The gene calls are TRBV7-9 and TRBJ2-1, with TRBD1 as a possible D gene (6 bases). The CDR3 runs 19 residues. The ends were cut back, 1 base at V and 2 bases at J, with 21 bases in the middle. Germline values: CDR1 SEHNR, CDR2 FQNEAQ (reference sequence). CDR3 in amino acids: CASSLGIGGNGPTYNEQFF. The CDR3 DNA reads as TGTGCCAGCAGCTTAGGAATAGGGGGTAATGGCCCTACCTACAATGAGCAGTTCTTC. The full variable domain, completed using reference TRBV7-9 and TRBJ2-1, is DTGVSQNPRHKITKRGQNVTFRCDPISEHNRLYWYRQTLGQGPEFLTYFQNEAQLEKSRLLSDRFSAERPKGSFSTLEIQRTEQGDSAMYLCASSLGIGGNGPTYNEQFFGPGTRLTVL.

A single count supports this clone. The CDR3 nucleotides read TGCGCCAGCAGCCAAGACGGGAGACCCAGGGATGAGCAGTTCTTC. It yields the protein CASSQDGRPRDEQFF. The gene calls are TRBV4-3 and TRBJ2-1; D might be TRBD2 (6 bases). Germline values: CDR1 LGHNA, CDR2 YSLEER. The V and J ends lost 0 bases and 8 bases respectively, with 14 bases between them. The CDR3 contains 15 residues.

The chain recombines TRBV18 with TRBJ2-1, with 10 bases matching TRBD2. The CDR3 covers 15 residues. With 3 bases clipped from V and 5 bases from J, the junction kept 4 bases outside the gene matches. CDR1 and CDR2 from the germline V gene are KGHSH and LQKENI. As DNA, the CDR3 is TGTGCCAGCTCACCGACTAGCGGGCCGGACAATGAGCAGTTCTTC. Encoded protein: CASSPTSGPDNEQFF.

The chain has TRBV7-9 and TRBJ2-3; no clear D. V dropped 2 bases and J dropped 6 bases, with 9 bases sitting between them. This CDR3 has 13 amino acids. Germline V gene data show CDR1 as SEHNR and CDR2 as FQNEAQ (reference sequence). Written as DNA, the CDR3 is TGTGCCAGCAGCTTATTCGTACAGGATACGCAGTATTTT. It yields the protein CASSLFVQDTQYF.

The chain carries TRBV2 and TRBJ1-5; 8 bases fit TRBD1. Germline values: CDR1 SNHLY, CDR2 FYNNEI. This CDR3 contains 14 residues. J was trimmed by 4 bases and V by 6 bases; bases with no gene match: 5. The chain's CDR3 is CASRGTGGNQPQHF. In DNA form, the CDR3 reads TGTGCCAGCAGGGGGACAGGCGGTAATCAGCCCCAGCATTTT.

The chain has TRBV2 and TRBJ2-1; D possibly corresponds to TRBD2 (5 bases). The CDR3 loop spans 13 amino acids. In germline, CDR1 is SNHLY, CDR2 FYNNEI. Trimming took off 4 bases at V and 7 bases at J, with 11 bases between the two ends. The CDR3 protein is CASSVVARNEQFF. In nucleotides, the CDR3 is TGTGCCAGCAGTGTAGTAGCGCGGAATGAGCAGTTCTTC.

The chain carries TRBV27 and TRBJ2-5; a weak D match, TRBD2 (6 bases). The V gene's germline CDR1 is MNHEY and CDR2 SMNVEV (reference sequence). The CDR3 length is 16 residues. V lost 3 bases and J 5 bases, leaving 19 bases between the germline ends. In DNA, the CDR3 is TGTGCCAGCAGTTTTGCTTTGGCGGGACCGGAGGAGACCCAGTACTTC. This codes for CASSFALAGPEETQYF.

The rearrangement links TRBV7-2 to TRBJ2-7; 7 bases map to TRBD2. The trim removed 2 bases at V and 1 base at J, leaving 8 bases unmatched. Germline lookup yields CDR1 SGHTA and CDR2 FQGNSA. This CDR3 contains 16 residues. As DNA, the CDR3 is TGTGCCAGCAGCTTATTTCCGAGGGGAGGGTCCTACGAGCAGTACTTC. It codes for CASSLFPRGGSYEQYF.

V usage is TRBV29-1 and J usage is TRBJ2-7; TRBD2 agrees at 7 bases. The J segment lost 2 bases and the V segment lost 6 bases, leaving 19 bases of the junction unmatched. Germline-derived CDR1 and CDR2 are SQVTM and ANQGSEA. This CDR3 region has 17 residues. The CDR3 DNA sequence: TGCAGCGTGGAGGTGGGGGAGAATAGCGGGCCGGCCTACGAGCAGTACTTC. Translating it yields CSVEVGENSGPAYEQYF.

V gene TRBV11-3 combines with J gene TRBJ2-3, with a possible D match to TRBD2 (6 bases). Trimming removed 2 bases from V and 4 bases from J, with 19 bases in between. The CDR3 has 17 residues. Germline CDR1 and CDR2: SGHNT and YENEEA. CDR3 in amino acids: CASSLKSSADSADTQYF. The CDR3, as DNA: TGTGCCAGCAGCTTAAAGTCTAGCGCGGACTCTGCAGATACGCAGTATTTT. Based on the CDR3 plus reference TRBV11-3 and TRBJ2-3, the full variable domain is EAGVVQSPRYKIIEKKQPVAFWCNPISGHNTLYWYLQNLGQGPELLIRYENEEAVDDSQLPKDRFSAERLKGVDSTLKIQPAELGDSAVYLCASSLKSSADSADTQYFGPGTRLTVL.

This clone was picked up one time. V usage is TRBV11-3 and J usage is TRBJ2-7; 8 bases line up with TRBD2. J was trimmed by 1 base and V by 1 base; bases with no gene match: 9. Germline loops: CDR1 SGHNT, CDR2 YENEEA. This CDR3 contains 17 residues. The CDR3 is CASSLAESGRPSYEQYF. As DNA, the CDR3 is TGTGCCAGCAGCTTAGCGGAAAGCGGGAGACCATCCTACGAGCAGTACTTC.

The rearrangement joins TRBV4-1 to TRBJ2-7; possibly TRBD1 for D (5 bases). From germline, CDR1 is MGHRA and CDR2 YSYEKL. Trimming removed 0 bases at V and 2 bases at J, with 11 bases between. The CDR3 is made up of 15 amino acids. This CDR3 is CASSQDRAGTYEQYF. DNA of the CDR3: TGCGCCAGCAGCCAAGATCGGGCAGGGACCTACGAGCAGTACTTC.

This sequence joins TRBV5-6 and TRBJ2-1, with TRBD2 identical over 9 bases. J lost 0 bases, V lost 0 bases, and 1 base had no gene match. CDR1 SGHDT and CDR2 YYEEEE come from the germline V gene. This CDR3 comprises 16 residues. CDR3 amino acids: CASSLALAGSYNEQFF. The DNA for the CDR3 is TGTGCCAGCAGCTTGGCACTAGCGGGCTCCTACAATGAGCAGTTCTTC.

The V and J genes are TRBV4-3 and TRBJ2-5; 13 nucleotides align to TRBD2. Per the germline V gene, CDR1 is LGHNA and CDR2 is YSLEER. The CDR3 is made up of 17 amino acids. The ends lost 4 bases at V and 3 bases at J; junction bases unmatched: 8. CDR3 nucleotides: TGCGCCAGCAGCCCCTCCCAGGGACTAGCGGGAAAAGAGACCCAGTACTTC. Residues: CASSPSQGLAGKETQYF.

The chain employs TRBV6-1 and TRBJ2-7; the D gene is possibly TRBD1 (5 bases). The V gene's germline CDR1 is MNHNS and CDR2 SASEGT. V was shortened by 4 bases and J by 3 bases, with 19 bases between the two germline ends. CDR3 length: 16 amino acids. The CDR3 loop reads CASSAAGHPIFYEQYF. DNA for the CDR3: TGTGCCAGCAGTGCCGCCGGACATCCGATATTCTACGAGCAGTACTTC.

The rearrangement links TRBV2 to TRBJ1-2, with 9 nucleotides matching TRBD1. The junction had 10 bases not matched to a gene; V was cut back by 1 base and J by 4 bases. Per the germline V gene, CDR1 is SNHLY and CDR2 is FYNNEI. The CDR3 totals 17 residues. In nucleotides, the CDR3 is TGTGCCAGCAGTGAAGAAAACGGGACAGGGTGGGGCTATGGCTACACCTTC. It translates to CASSEENGTGWGYGYTF. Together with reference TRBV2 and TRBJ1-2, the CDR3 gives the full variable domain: EPEVTQTPSHQVTQMGQEVILRCVPISNHLYFYWYRQILGQKVEFLVSFYNNEISEKSEIFDDQFSVERPDGSNFTLKIRSTKLEDSAMYFCASSEENGTGWGYGYTFGSGTRLTVV.

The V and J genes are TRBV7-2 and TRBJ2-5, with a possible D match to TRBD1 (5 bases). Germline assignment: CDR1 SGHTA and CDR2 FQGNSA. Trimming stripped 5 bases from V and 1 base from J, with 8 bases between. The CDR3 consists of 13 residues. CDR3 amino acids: CASSLGAQETQYF. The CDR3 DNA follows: TGTGCCAGCAGCCTAGGGGCCCAAGAGACCCAGTACTTC.

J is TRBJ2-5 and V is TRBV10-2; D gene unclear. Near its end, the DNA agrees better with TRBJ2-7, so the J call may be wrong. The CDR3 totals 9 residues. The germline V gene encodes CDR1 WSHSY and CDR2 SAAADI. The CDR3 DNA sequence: TGCGCCAGACCTTACGAGCAGTACTTC. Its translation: CARPYEQYF.

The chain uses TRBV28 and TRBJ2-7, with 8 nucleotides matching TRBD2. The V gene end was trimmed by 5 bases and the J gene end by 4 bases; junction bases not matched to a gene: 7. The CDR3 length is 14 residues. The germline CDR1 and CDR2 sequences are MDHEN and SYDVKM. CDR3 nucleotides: TGTGCCAGCAGTGCCGGGACTAGTTGGTACGAGCAGTACTTC. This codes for CASSAGTSWYEQYF.

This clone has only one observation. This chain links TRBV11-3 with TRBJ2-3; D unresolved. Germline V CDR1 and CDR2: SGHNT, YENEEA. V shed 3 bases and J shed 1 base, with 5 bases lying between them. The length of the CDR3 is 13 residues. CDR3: CASSFSGTDTQYF. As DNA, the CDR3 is TGTGCCAGCAGCTTCTCCGGCACAGATACGCAGTATTTT.

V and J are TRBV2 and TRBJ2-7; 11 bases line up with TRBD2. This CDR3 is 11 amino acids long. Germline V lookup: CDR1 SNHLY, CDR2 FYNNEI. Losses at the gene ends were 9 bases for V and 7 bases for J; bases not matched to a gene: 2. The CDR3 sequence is CARLAGGEQYF. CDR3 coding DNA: TGTGCCAGGCTAGCGGGAGGAGAGCAGTACTTC.

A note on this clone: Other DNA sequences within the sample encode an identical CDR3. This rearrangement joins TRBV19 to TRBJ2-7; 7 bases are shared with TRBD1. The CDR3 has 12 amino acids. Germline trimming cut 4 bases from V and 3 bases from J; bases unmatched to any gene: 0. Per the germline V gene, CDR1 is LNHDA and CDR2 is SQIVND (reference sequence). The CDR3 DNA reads TGTGCCAGTAGTAGACAGGGCTACGAGCAGTACTTC. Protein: CASSRQGYEQYF.

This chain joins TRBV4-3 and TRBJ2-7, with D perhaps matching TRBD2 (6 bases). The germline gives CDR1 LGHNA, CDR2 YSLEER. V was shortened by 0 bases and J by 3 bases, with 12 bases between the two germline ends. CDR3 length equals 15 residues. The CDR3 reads CASSQEGEGGYEQYF. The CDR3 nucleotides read TGCGCCAGCAGCCAAGAAGGCGAGGGAGGCTACGAGCAGTACTTC.

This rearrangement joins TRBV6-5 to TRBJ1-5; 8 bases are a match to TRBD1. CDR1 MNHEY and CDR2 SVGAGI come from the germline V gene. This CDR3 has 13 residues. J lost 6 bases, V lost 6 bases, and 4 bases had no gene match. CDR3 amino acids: CASRRTGSQPQHF. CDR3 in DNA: TGTGCCAGCAGAAGGACAGGGAGTCAGCCCCAGCATTTT.

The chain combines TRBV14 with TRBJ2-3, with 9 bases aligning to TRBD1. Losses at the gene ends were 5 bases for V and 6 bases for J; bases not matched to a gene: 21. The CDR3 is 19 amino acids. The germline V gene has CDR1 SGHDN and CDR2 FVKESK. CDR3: CASSRTGTGNGDRLDTQYF. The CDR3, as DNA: TGTGCCAGCAGCAGAACCGGGACAGGGAATGGGGATCGGCTGGATACGCAGTATTTT.

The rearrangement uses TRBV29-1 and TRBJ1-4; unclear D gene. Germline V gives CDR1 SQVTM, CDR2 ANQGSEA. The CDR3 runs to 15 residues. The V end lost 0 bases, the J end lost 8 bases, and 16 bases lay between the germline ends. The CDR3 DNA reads TGCAGCGTTGAAGATGGGAACCCCCGAGGGGAAAAACTGTTTTTT. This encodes CSVEDGNPRGEKLFF.

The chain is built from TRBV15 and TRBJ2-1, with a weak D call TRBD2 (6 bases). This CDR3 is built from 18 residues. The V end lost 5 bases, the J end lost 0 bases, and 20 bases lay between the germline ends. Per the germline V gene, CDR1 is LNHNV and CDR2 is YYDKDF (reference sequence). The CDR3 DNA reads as TGTGCCACCAGCCCTGTCCGGCGGGATATGAGCTCCTACAATGAGCAGTTCTTC. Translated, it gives CATSPVRRDMSSYNEQFF.

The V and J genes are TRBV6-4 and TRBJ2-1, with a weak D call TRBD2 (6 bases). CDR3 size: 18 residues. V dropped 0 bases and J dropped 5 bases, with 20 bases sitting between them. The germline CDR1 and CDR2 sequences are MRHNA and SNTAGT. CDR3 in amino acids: CASSDSPQAGGNNNEQFF. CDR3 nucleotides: TGTGCCAGCAGTGACTCTCCCCAGGCCGGGGGAAATAACAATGAGCAGTTCTTC.

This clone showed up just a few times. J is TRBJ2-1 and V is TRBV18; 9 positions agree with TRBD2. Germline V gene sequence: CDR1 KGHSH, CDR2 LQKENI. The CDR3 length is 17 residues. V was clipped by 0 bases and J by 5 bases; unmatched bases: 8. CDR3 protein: CASSPPGASGIHNEQFF. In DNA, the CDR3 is TGTGCCAGCTCACCACCAGGGGCTAGCGGGATCCACAATGAGCAGTTCTTC.